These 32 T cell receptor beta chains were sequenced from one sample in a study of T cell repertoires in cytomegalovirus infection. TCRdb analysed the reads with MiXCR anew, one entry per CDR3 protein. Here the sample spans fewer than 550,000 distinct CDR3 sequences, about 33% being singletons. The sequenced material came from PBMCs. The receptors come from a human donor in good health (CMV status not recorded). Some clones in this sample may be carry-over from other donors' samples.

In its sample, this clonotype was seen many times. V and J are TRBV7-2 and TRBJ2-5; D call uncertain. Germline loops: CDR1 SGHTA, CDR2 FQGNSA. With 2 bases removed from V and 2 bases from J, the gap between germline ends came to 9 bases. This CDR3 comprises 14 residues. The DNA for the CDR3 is TGTGCCAGCAGCTTAAGTTTTACACAAGAGACCCAGTACTTC. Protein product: CASSLSFTQETQYF.

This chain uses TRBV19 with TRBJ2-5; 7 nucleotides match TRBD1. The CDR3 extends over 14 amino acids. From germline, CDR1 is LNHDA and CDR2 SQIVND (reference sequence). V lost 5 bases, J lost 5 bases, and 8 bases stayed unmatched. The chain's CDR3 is CASSVQGLRETQYF. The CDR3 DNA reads TGTGCCAGTAGTGTACAGGGGTTGAGGGAGACCCAGTACTTC.

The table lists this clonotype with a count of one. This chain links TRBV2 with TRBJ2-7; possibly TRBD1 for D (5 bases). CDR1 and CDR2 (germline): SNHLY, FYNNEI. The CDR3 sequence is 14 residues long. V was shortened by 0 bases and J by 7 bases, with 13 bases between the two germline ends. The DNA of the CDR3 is TGTGCCAGCAGTGAAGCGTTTCAGGGCCCGGAGCAGTACTTC. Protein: CASSEAFQGPEQYF.

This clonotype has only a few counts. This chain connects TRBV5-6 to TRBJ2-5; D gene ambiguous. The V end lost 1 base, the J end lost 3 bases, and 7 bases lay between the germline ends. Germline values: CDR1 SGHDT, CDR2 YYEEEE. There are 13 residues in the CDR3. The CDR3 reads CASSLSPKETQYF. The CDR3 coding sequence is TGTGCCAGCAGCTTGTCCCCAAAAGAGACCCAGTACTTC.

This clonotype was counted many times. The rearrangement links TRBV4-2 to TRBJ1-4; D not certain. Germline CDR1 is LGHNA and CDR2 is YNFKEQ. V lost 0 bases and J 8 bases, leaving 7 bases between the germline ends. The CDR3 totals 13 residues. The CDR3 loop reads CASSQEVREKLFF. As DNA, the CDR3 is TGTGCCAGCAGCCAAGAGGTACGGGAAAAACTGTTTTTT.

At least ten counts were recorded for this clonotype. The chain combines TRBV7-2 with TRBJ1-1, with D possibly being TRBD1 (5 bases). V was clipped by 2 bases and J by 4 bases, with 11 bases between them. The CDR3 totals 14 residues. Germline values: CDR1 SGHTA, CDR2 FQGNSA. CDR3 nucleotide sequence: TGTGCCAGCAGCTTAAACGGGGCCGGCACTGAAGCTTTCTTT. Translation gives CASSLNGAGTEAFF.

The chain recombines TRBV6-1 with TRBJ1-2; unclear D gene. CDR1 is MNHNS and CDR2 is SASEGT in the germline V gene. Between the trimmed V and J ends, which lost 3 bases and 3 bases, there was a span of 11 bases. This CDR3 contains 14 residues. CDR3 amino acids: CASSDGQIDYGYTF. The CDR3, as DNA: TGTGCCAGCAGTGATGGCCAGATAGACTATGGCTACACCTTC.

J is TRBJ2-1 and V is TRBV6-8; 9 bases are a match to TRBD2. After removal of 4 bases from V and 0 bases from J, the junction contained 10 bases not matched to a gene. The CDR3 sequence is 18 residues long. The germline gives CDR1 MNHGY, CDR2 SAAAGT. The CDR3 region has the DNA TGTGCCAGCAGTTCAAGCACTAGCGGGTCGTCCTCCTACAATGAGCAGTTCTTC. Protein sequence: CASSSSTSGSSSYNEQFF.

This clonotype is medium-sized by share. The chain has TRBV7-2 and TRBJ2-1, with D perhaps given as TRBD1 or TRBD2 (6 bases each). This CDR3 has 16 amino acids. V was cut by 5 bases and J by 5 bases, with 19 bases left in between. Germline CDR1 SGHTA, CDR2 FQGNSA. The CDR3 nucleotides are TGTGCCAGCAGCCACGGTGTCGGGGGCAGCCACAATGAGCAGTTCTTC. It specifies CASSHGVGGSHNEQFF. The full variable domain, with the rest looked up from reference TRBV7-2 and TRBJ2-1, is GAGVSQSPSNKVTEKGKDVELRCDPISGHTALYWYRQSLGQGLEFLIYFQGNSAPDKSGLPSDRFSAERTGGSVSTLTIQRTQQEDSAVYLCASSHGVGGSHNEQFFGPGTRLTVL.

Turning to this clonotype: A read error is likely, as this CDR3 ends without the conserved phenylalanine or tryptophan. CDR3 sequence: CASSLAETQYL. In DNA, the CDR3 is TGTGCCAGCAGCTTAGCTGAGACCCAGTACTTA. This chain links TRBV7-2 with TRBJ2-5; D call uncertain. Germline assignment: CDR1 SGHTA and CDR2 FQGNSA. The ends were cut back, 0 bases at V and 5 bases at J, with 1 base in the middle. The CDR3 spans 11 residues.

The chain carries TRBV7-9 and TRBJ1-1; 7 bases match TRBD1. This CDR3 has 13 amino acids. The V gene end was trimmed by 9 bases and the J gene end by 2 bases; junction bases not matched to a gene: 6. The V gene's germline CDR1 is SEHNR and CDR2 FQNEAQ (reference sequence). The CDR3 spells CASTGTANTEAFF. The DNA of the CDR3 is TGTGCCAGTACCGGGACAGCCAACACTGAAGCTTTCTTT.

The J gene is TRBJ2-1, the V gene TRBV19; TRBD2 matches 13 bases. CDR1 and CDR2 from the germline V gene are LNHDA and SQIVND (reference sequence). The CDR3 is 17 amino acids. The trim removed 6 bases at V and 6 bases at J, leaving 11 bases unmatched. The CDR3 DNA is TGTGCCAGTAGCCACACTAGCGGGGGGGCGTCGGGCAATGAGCAGTTCTTC. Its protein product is CASSHTSGGASGNEQFF.

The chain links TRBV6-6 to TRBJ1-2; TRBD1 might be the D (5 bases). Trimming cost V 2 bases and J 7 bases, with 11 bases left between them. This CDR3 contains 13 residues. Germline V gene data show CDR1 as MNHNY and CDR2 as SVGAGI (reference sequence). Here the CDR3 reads CASSYGTPLGYTF. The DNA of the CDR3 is TGTGCCAGCAGTTACGGGACGCCCCTTGGCTACACCTTC.

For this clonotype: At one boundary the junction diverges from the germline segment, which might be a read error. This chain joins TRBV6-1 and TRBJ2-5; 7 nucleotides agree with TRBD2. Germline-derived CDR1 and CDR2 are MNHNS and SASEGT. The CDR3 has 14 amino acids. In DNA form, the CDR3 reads TGTTCCAGCAGTGAATTGAGACTAGCCGAGACCCAGTACTTC. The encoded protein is CSSSELRLAETQYF.

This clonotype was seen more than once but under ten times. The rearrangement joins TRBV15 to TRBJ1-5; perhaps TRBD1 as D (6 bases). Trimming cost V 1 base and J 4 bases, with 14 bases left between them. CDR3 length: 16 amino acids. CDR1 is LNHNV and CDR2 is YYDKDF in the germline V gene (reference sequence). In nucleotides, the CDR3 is TGTGCCACCAGCAGAGCCGGGACAAAAGGGAATCAGCCCCAGCATTTT. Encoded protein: CATSRAGTKGNQPQHF.

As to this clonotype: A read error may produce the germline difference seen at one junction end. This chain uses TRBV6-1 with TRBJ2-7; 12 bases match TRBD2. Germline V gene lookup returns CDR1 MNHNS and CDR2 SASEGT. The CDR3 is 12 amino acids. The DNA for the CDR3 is TGTGCCCGCAGGAGACTAGCGGGGGATCAGTACTTC. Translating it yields CARRRLAGDQYF.

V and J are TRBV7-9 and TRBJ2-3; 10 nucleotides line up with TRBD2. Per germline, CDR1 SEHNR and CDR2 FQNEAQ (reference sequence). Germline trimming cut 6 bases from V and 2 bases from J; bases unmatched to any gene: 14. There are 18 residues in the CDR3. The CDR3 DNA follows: TGTGCCAGCAGACCCTCTACTTGGACTAGCGGCAACACAGATACGCAGTATTTT. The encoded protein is CASRPSTWTSGNTDTQYF.

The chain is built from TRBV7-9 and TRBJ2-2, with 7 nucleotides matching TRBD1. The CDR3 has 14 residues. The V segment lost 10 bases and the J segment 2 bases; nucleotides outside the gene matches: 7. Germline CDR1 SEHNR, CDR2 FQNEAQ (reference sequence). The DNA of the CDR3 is TGTGCCACCGCACAGGGGCCAAACACCGGGGAGCTGTTTTTT. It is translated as CATAQGPNTGELFF.

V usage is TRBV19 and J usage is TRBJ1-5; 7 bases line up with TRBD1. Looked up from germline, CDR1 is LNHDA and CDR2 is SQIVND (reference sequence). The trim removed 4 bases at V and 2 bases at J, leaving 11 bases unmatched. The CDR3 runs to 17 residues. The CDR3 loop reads CASSTRQGMGGNQPQHF. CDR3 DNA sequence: TGTGCCAGTAGTACAAGACAGGGCATGGGTGGCAATCAGCCCCAGCATTTT.

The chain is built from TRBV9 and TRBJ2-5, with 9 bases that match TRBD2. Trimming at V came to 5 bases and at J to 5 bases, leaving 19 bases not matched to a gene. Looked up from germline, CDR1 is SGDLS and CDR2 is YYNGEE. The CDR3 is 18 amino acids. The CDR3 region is CASRAGLANGGSSETQYF. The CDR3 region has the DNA TGTGCCAGCAGGGCTGGACTAGCGAATGGGGGGTCTTCGGAGACCCAGTACTTC.

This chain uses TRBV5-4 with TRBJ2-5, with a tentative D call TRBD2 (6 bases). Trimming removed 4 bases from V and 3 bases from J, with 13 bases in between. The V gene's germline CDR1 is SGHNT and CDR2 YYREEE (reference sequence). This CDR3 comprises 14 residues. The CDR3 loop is CASSLRRAEETQYF. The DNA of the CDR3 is TGTGCCAGCAGCCTGAGGAGGGCTGAAGAGACCCAGTACTTC. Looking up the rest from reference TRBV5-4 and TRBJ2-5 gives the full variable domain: ETGVTQSPTHLIKTRGQQVTLRCSSQSGHNTVSWYQQALGQGPQFIFQYYREEENGRGNFPPRFSGLQFPNYSSELNVNALELDDSALYLCASSLRRAEETQYFGPGTRLLVL.

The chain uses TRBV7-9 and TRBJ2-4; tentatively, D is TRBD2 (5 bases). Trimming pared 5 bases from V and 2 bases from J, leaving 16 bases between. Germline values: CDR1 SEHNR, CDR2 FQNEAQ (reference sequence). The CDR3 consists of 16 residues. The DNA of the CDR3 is TGTGCCAGCAGCCAGAGCTTCACGGACTCCAAAAACATTCAGTACTTC. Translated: CASSQSFTDSKNIQYF.

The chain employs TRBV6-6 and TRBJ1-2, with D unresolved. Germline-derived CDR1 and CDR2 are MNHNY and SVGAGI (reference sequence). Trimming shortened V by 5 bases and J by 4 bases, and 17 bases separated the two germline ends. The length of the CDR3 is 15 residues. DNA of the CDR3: TGTGCCAGCAGTACCAACCCTGACGGCTCCTATGGCTACACCTTC. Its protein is CASSTNPDGSYGYTF.

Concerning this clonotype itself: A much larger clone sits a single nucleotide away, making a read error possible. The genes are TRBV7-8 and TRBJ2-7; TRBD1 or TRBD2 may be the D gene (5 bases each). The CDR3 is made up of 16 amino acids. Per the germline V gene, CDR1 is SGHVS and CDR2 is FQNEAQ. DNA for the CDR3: TGTGCCAGCAGCTTAGGGAGGACAATGAGCTCCTACGAGAAGTACTTC. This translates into CASSLGRTMSSYEKYF.

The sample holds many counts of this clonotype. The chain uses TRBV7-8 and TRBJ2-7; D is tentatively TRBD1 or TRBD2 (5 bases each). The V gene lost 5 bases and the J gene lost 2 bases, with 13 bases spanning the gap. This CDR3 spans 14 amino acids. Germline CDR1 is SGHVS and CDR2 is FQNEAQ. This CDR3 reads CASSIRDPTYEQYF. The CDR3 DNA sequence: TGTGCCAGCAGCATCCGGGACCCAACCTACGAGCAGTACTTC.

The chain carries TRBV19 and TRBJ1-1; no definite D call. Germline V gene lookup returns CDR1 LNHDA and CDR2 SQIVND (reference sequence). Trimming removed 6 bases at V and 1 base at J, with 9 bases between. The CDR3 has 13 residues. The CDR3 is CASRVSRNTEAFF. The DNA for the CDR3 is TGTGCCAGTAGGGTATCGAGGAACACTGAAGCTTTCTTT.

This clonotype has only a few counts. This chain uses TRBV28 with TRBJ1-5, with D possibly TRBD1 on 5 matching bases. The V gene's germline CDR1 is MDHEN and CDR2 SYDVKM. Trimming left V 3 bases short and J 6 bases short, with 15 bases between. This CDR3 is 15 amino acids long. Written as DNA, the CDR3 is TGTGCCAGCAGTTTTTCGAGGGACTCTGTTCAGCCCCAGCATTTT. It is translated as CASSFSRDSVQPQHF. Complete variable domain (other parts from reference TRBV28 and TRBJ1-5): DVKVTQSSRYLVKRTGEKVFLECVQDMDHENMFWYRQDPGLGLRLIYFSYDVKMKEKGDIPEGYSVSREKKERFSLILESASTNQTSMYLCASSFSRDSVQPQHFGDGTRLSIL.

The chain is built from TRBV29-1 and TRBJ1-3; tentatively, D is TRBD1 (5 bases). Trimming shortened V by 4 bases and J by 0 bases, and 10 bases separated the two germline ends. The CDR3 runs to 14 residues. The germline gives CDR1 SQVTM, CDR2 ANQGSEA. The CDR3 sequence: CSVGQGTSGNTIYF. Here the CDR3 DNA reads TGCAGCGTTGGGCAGGGAACCTCTGGAAACACCATATATTTT.

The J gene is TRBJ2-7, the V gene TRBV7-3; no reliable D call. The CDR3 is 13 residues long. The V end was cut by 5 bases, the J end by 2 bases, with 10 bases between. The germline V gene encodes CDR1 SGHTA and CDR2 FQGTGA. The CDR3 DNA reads TGTGCCAGCAGCCTAGACACAACCTACGAGCAGTACTTC. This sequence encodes CASSLDTTYEQYF. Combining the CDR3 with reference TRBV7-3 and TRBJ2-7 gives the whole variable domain GAGVSQTPSNKVTEKGKYVELRCDPISGHTALYWYRQSLGQGPEFLIYFQGTGAADDSGLPNDRFFAVRPEGSVSTLKIQRTERGDSAVYLCASSLDTTYEQYFGPGTRLTVT.

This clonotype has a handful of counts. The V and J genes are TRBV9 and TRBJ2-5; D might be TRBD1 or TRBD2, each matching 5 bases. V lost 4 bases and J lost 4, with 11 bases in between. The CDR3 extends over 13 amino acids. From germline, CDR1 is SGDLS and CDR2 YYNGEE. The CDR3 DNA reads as TGTGCCAGCAGCATCGGGACCAGAGAGACCCAGTACTTC. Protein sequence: CASSIGTRETQYF.

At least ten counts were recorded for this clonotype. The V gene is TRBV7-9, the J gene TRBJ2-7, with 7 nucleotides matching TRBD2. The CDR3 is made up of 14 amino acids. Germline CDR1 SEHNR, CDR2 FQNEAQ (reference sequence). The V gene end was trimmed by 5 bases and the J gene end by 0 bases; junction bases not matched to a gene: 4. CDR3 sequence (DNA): TGTGCCAGCAGCAACCGGGACTACTCCTACGAGCAGTACTTC. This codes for CASSNRDYSYEQYF.

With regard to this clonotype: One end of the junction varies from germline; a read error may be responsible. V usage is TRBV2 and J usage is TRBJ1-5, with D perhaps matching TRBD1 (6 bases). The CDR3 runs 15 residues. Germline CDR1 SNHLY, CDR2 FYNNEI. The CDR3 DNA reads TGTGCCAGCAGGGAAGCCCAACAGGGAAATCAGCCCCAGCATTTT. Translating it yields CASREAQQGNQPQHF.